A selection of T cell receptor beta chains follows, all from one sample in a study of control samples from healthy donors and cancer patients. Profiling relied on immunoSEQ multiplex PCR, and the TCRdb table lists in-frame clones only, not all of them. Found here are approximately 98,000 clones, just under 85% of them singletons; the top ten hold about 5.9%. Sequencing was carried out using blood. These receptors were obtained from a man aged 18 to 30 in good health. The CDR3 runs from the conserved cysteine through the conserved F or W.

V	CDR3
TRBV30	CAWSYTTVPTGELFF
TRBV5-4	CASSLGDGYYGYTF
TRBV30	CAWSVGQGDGYTF
TRBV4-3	CASSQAPGLAGGVSYEQYF
TRBV10-3	CAISEYGGLQYF
TRBV5-5	CASSLQGVSYNEQFF
TRBV28	CASSLPYLGEYGYTF
TRBV7-8	CASSRERVTQYF
TRBV30	CAWSGTGGLLAKNIQYF
TRBV5-1	CASSSRGFDGEKLFF
TRBV21-1	CASSVRDTYYEQYF
TRBV18	CASSPNPGQGTEQYF
TRBV14	CASSRGDSFTDTQYF
TRBV20-1	CSAENRVKAFF
TRBV7-8	CASSPLPKNIQYF
TRBV3-1/TRBV3-2	CASSLRLGSGYTF
TRBV5-4	CASGFYRGQETQYF
TRBV10-2	CASSRENRGKLFF
TRBV6-5	CASSQGNEQYF
TRBV27	CASSLSTSGLDEQFF
TRBV4-2	CASSQDVNQPQHF